This T cell receptor beta chain was identified during a study of T cell responses to AZD1222 COVID-19 vaccine. Broader study findings: Across the whole spike, CD4 TCRs peaked at regions 160-218 and 743-854. Receipt of two AZD1222 doses was followed by a rise in Spike-specific TCR breadth and depth. Repertoire sampling was restricted to post-peak T cell response timepoints. Females outnumbered males among donors, who were mostly white British; clonal diversity was possibly underestimated.

In the case of this clone: Its target is unknown.

The CDR3 has 15 amino acids. V was shortened by 1 base and J by 4 bases, with 11 bases between the two germline ends. Looked up from germline, CDR1 is SGHTA and CDR2 is FQGNSA. TCRdb's copy holds only in-frame clones and misses some; the assay was immunoSEQ multiplex PCR. This repertoire shows some 140,000 clones, roughly 90% found once; its top ten account for approximately 5.1%. This chain connects TRBV7-2 to TRBJ1-5; D gene unclear. This receptor was obtained from an adult in good health. Sequencing was performed on peripheral blood, taken on day 0 of MenACWY control vaccination. The CDR3 region is CASSLEWADNQPQHF. CDR3 bases: TGTGCCAGCAGCTTAGAGTGGGCAGATAATCAGCCCCAGCATTTT.